A selection of T cell receptor beta chains follows, all from one sample in a study of T cell repertoires in breast cancer. TCRdb re-derived calls from the emulsion pairing reads in MiXCR, one entry per CDR3 protein. Of roughly 150 distinct CDR3 sequences listed, 35% to 55% are singletons. The specimen sequenced was CD8+ T cells. These receptors originate from a pool of human donors with breast cancer or a healthy control (not recorded which). The CDR3 runs from the conserved cysteine through the conserved F or W. Each record gives: D gene, V gene, J gene, clone size, CDR3 protein, CDR3 DNA. A D gene is named only where the DNA matches it firmly. A row's size may be missing; if present it is once, few, many or a size class.

D: -
V: TRBV5-3
J: TRBJ2-1
size: medium-sized
CDR3: CASSFGGDKVFF
DNA: TGTGCCAGCAGCTTTGGGGGGGACAAGGTGTTCTTC

D: -
V: TRBV7-6
J: TRBJ2-6
size: -
CDR3: CASSSDSGANALTF
DNA: TGTGCCAGCAGCTCAGACTCTGGGGCCAACGCTCTGACTTTC

D: -
V: TRBV7-6
J: TRBJ1-1
size: -
CDR3: CSSSLSRCTEAFF
DNA: TGTTCTAGCAGCTTAAGTCGCTGCACTGAAGCTTTCTTT

D: -
V: TRBV7-9
J: TRBJ2-2
size: -
CDR3: CASSQRAKTGEFFF
DNA: TGTGCCAGCAGCCAACGGGCGAAAACCGGGGAGTTTTTTTTT

D: -
V: TRBV7-6
J: TRBJ2-6
size: -
CDR3: CAVSPGSGANVLTF
DNA: TGTGCCGTCAGCCCAGGCTCTGGGGCCAACGTCCTGACTTTC

D: -
V: TRBV10-1
J: TRBJ1-4
size: medium-sized
CDR3: CASSADRSELFF
DNA: TGCGCCAGCAGTGCAGACAGGTCTGAACTGTTTTTT

D: -
V: TRBV6-1
J: TRBJ2-5
size: many
CDR3: CASRPLATKETQYF
DNA: TGTGCCAGCAGGCCTCTAGCGACCAAAGAGACCCAGTACTTC

D: -
V: TRBV6-6
J: TRBJ2-6
size: hyperexpanded
CDR3: CASSYSSGANVLTF
DNA: TGTGCCAGCAGTTACAGCTCTGGGGCCAACGTCCTGACTTTC

D: TRBD1
V: TRBV7-3
J: TRBJ2-4
size: large
CDR3: CASSLGQGANIQYF
DNA: TGTGCCAGCAGCTTAGGACAGGGGGCGAACATTCAGTACTTC

D: -
V: TRBV5-5
J: TRBJ2-5
size: medium-sized
CDR3: CASSSRKTQYF
DNA: TGTGCCAGCAGCTCGCGGAAAACCCAGTACTTC

D: -
V: TRBV28
J: TRBJ2-7
size: medium-sized
CDR3: CASLTRYGEQYF
DNA: TGTGCCAGCCTTACCCGATACGGCGAGCAGTACTTC

D: -
V: TRBV7-6
J: TRBJ1-1
size: -
CDR3: CASSLRRSTEVFF
DNA: TGTGCCAGCAGCTTAAGACGAAGTACAGAAGTTTTTTTT

D: -
V: TRBV28
J: TRBJ1-1
size: -
CDR3: CATFSGNSEAFF
DNA: TGTGCCACCTTTAGCGGGAACTCTGAAGCTTTCTTT

D: TRBD1
V: TRBV6-8
J: TRBJ1-2
size: -
CDR3: CASSPRTGGSYGYTF
DNA: TGTGCCAGCAGTCCACGGACAGGGGGCTCCTATGGCTACACCTTC

D: -
V: TRBV26
J: TRBJ1-1
size: once
CDR3: CATHSWYTEAFF
DNA: TGTGCCACCCATAGCTGGTACACTGAAGCTTTCTTT

D: -
V: TRBV7-9
J: TRBJ2-2
size: -
CDR3: CDSSPRAKNGELFF
DNA: TGTGACAGCAGCCCACGGGCGAAAAACGGGGAGCTGTTTTTT

D: TRBD1
V: TRBV10-3
J: TRBJ2-6
size: -
CDR3: CAITGGAAGANVLTF
DNA: TGTGCCATCACAGGGGGCGCGGCTGGGGCCAACGTCCTGACTTTC

D: -
V: TRBV6-5
J: TRBJ2-1
size: -
CDR3: CASNGRTINNEQFF
DNA: TGTGCCAGCAACGGGAGAACAATTAACAATGAGCAGTTCTTC

D: TRBD1
V: TRBV7-2
J: TRBJ2-7
size: large
CDR3: CASSPRTGYEQYF
DNA: TGTGCCAGCAGCCCCCGGACAGGGTACGAGCAGTACTTC

D: -
V: TRBV6-1
J: TRBJ2-5
size: -
CDR3: CASSYSEGSVDF
DNA: TGTGCCAGCAGTTATTCGGAGGGCTCCGTGGACTTC

D: -
V: TRBV7-6
J: TRBJ1-1
size: -
CDR3: CASCLGRSTEVFF
DNA: TGTGCCAGCTGCTTAGGGCGCAGCACTGAAGTTTTCTTT

D: -
V: TRBV6-2/TRBV6-3
J: TRBJ1-2
size: -
CDR3: CASMGHGYSF
DNA: TGTGCCAGCATGGGCCATGGCTATTCCTTC

D: -
V: TRBV7-9
J: TRBJ2-2
size: -
CDR3: CDSSPRANIWELFF
DNA: TGTGACAGCAGCCCACGGGCGAACATCTGGGAGCTGTTTTTT

D: -
V: TRBV7-3
J: TRBJ1-2
size: few
CDR3: CASSFNGGFGYTF
DNA: TGTGCCAGCAGCTTTAACGGGGGCTTTGGCTACACATTC

D: -
V: TRBV7-6
J: TRBJ1-4
size: hyperexpanded
CDR3: CASSAPTANEKLFF
DNA: TGTGCCAGCAGCGCCCCGACGGCTAATGAAAAACTGTTTTTT

D: TRBD1
V: TRBV7-2
J: TRBJ2-1
size: -
CDR3: CASSNPDRPHDEQFF
DNA: TGTGCCAGCTCCAACCCGGACAGGCCCCATGATGAGCAGTTCTTC

D: -
V: TRBV7-9
J: TRBJ2-7
size: medium-sized
CDR3: CASSFGARDSYEQYF
DNA: TGTGCCAGCAGCTTTGGGGCTAGGGACTCCTACGAGCAGTACTTC

D: TRBD2
V: TRBV6-1
J: TRBJ2-1
size: hyperexpanded
CDR3: CASNGRAINNEQFF
DNA: TGTGCCAGCAACGGGAGGGCCATTAACAATGAGCAGTTCTTC